The text below deals with one TCR beta chain. Germline V gene lookup returns CDR1 ENHRY and CDR2 SYGVKD. The CDR3 extends over 15 amino acids. With 10 bases removed from V and 3 bases from J, the gap between germline ends came to 18 bases. This sample is part of a study of cytotoxic CD8 clonotypes in ibrutinib-treated CLL. Here immunoSEQ multiplex PCR was the method, and the copy in TCRdb shows in-frame clones only, minus some. This table holds 250,000 to 350,000 clones, around 76% found once. Sequenced here: PBMCs, sampled at disease progression, from a patient treated with ibrutinib. The chain has TRBV10-3 and TRBJ2-2; D may be TRBD1 or TRBD2 (5 bases each). The source is a human donor with chronic lymphocytic leukemia. CDR3 nucleotide sequence: TGTGCCACTCACTTCCGGGACCCTTACACCGGGGAGCTGTTTTTT. Its translation: CATHFRDPYTGELFF.